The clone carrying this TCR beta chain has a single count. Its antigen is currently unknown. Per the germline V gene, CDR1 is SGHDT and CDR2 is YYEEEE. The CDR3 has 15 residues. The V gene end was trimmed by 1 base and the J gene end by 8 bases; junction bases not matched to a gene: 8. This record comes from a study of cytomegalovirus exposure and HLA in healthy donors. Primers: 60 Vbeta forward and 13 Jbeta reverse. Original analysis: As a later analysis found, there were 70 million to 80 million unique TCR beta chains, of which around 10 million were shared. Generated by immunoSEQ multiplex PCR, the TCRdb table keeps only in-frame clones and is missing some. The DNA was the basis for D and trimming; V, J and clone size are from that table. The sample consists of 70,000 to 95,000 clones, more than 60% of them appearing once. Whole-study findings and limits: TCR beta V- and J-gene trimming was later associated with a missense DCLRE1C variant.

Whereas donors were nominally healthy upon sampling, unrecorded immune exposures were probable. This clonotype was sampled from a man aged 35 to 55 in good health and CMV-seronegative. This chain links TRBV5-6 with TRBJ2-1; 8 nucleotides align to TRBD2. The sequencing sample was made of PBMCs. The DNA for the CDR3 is TGTGCCAGCAGCTTGCAACTAGCGGTTATTTATGAGCAGTTCTTC. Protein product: CASSLQLAVIYEQFF.